These 29 T cell receptor beta chains share one sample of origin, sequenced in a study of control samples from healthy donors and cancer patients. Profiling relied on immunoSEQ multiplex PCR, and the TCRdb table lists in-frame clones only, not all of them. The sample shows under 40,000 clones, around 83% of them seen only once. Sequencing was done on a sample of PBMCs. Receptor source: an older woman with lung cancer.

The V and J genes are TRBV14 and TRBJ2-1, with D perhaps TRBD2 (5 bases). V was shortened by 6 bases and J by 9 bases, with 12 bases between the two germline ends. CDR3 length: 12 amino acids. The V gene's germline CDR1 is SGHDN and CDR2 FVKESK. The CDR3 DNA sequence: TGTGCCAGCAGTCGGACCCGGGGTGAGCAGTTCTTC. It codes for CASSRTRGEQFF.

J is TRBJ2-5 and V is TRBV7-8, with 7 nucleotides matching TRBD2. The trim removed 5 bases at V and 5 bases at J, leaving 11 bases unmatched. Germline CDR1 SGHVS, CDR2 FQNEAQ. CDR3 length: 15 residues. CDR3 region: CASSPRTGRAETQYF. In nucleotides, the CDR3 is TGTGCCAGCAGCCCGCGAACGGGGAGGGCGGAGACCCAGTACTTC.

The chain recombines TRBV27 with TRBJ2-1, with D maybe TRBD1 (5 bases). Germline lookup yields CDR1 MNHEY and CDR2 SMNVEV (reference sequence). The V and J ends lost 9 bases and 4 bases respectively, with 19 bases between them. The CDR3 is 15 residues long. The CDR3 is CASLRIGARYNEQFF. The CDR3 coding sequence is TGTGCCAGTCTCCGTATAGGGGCTAGGTACAATGAGCAGTTCTTC.

The CDR3 DNA sequence: TGTGCCAGCAGTCGGATAGCCACCGGGGAGCTGTTTTTT. This sequence encodes CASSRIATGELFF. V usage is TRBV6-6 and J usage is TRBJ2-2; D is uncertain. The CDR3 has 13 amino acids. With 5 bases removed from V and 4 bases from J, the gap between germline ends came to 8 bases. CDR1 is MNHNY, CDR2 SVGAGI, per germline (reference sequence).

Only a few counts were recorded for this clone. V gene TRBV5-1 combines with J gene TRBJ2-7; unclear D gene. This CDR3 is 14 amino acids long. Deletions cut 0 bases from V and 4 bases from J, with 11 bases between. Per the germline V gene, CDR1 is SGHRS and CDR2 is YFSETQ. CDR3 sequence reads: CASSLERTQYEQYF. CDR3 in DNA: TGCGCCAGCAGCTTGGAACGAACCCAATACGAGCAGTACTTC.

This chain uses TRBV27 with TRBJ2-1; TRBD2 might be the D (6 bases). Germline CDR1 MNHEY, CDR2 SMNVEV (reference sequence). The length of the CDR3 is 19 residues. Deletions cut 0 bases from V and 7 bases from J, with 25 bases between. The CDR3 loop is CASSLSKRSGGMVRNEQFF. CDR3 DNA: TGTGCCAGCAGTTTATCGAAAAGGAGTGGGGGGATGGTCAGGAATGAGCAGTTCTTC.

This clone has a handful of counts. This chain connects TRBV6-2 or TRBV6-3 to TRBJ1-1; 7 bases are a match to TRBD1. The trim removed 4 bases at V and 5 bases at J, leaving 10 bases unmatched. Germline V gene sequence: CDR1 MNHEY, CDR2 SVGEGT. The CDR3 is 15 amino acids. For the CDR3, the DNA is TGTGCCAGCAGTTTAGACAGGGAGAAGGGGACTGAAGCTTTCTTT. This encodes CASSLDREKGTEAFF.

The CDR3 reads CASSVKGGANVLTF. CDR3 DNA sequence: TGTGCCAGCAGCGTAAAGGGTGGGGCCAACGTCCTGACTTTC. The chain employs TRBV9 and TRBJ2-6; D not resolved. The CDR3 consists of 14 residues. Trimming removed 1 base from V and 3 bases from J, with 5 bases in between. Per the germline V gene, CDR1 is SGDLS and CDR2 is YYNGEE.

The CDR3 loop is CASSLVGTSGRPSDEQYF. The CDR3 DNA reads TGTGCCAGCAGCTTAGTTGGGACTAGCGGGAGGCCGTCGGACGAGCAGTACTTC. V and J are TRBV7-2 and TRBJ2-7; 15 nucleotides agree with TRBD2. This CDR3 is 18 amino acids long. V was pared by 1 base and J by 5 bases, with 9 bases of the junction left unmatched. Germline assignment: CDR1 SGHTA and CDR2 FQGNSA.

This clone was detected a few times. The chain joins TRBV6-5 to TRBJ2-7, with D hard to call. The CDR3 contains 15 residues. The V and J ends lost 7 bases and 3 bases respectively, with 19 bases between them. CDR1 MNHEY and CDR2 SVGAGI come from the germline V gene. This CDR3 reads CASTSARWVGYEQYF. The DNA for the CDR3 is TGTGCCAGCACCTCAGCTCGGTGGGTGGGCTACGAGCAGTACTTC.

V and J are TRBV5-1 and TRBJ1-6; 7 bases map to TRBD1. This CDR3 has 15 residues. CDR1 is SGHRS and CDR2 is YFSETQ in the germline V gene. J was trimmed by 7 bases and V by 4 bases; bases with no gene match: 8. Here the CDR3 reads CASSGTGATNSPLHF. CDR3 coding DNA: TGCGCCAGCAGCGGTACAGGGGCTACAAATTCACCCCTCCACTTT. The variable domain in full, completed from reference TRBV5-1 and TRBJ1-6, reads KAGVTQTPRYLIKTRGQQVTLSCSPISGHRSVSWYQQTPGQGLQFLFEYFSETQRNKGNFPGRFSGRQFSNSRSEMNVSTLELGDSALYLCASSGTGATNSPLHFGNGTRLTVT.

The chain joins TRBV5-5 to TRBJ1-5, with 9 bases identical to TRBD1. Germline loops: CDR1 SGHKS, CDR2 YYEKEE (reference sequence). This CDR3 has 15 residues. Trimming at V came to 0 bases and at J to 6 bases, leaving 4 bases not matched to a gene. The CDR3 region is CASSLGGTGTQPQHF. CDR3 bases: TGTGCCAGCAGCTTGGGGGGGACAGGGACTCAGCCCCAGCATTTT.

CDR3: CASSHLPLTSGVDTQYF. CDR3 bases: TGTGCCAGCAGCCACCTTCCTTTGACTAGCGGGGTGGATACGCAGTATTTT. This chain connects TRBV4-2 to TRBJ2-3; 11 bases are shared with TRBD2. From germline, CDR1 is LGHNA and CDR2 YNFKEQ. The CDR3 covers 17 residues. Trimming at V came to 3 bases and at J to 6 bases, leaving 11 bases not matched to a gene.

Only a few counts were recorded for this clone. CDR3 bases: TGTGCCAGCAGCTTTGGCCTAGTGTTCAGCACAGATACGCAGTATTTT. The encoded protein is CASSFGLVFSTDTQYF. The J gene is TRBJ2-3, the V gene TRBV11-2; D gene ambiguous. V was shortened by 3 bases and J by 0 bases, with 13 bases between the two germline ends. This CDR3 is 16 amino acids long. Germline-derived CDR1 and CDR2 are SGHAT and FQNNGV.

The rearrangement links TRBV11-2 to TRBJ2-2; unclear D gene. The V gene's germline CDR1 is SGHAT and CDR2 FQNNGV. The V and J ends lost 1 base and 1 base respectively, with 4 bases between them. The CDR3 spans 14 residues. The CDR3 bases are TGTGCCAGCAGCTTAGGACAGAACACCGGGGAGCTGTTTTTT. It codes for CASSLGQNTGELFF.

V and J are TRBV7-2 and TRBJ1-3; the match to TRBD1 covers 11 bases. This CDR3 is built from 14 residues. V shed 7 bases, J shed 8 bases, and the junction held 7 bases outside the gene matches. The germline CDR1 and CDR2 sequences are SGHTA and FQGNSA. The CDR3 reads CASIGQGAGDTIYF. For the CDR3, the DNA is TGTGCCAGCATAGGACAGGGGGCAGGAGACACCATATATTTT.

This chain connects TRBV5-1 to TRBJ1-5; a weak D match, TRBD1 (5 bases). The germline CDR1 and CDR2 sequences are SGHRS and YFSETQ. This CDR3 spans 14 amino acids. The V and J ends lost 5 bases and 7 bases respectively, with 16 bases between them. The CDR3 sequence is CASSSGNGRQPQHF. CDR3 nucleotides: TGCGCCAGCAGTTCAGGGAATGGTAGGCAGCCCCAGCATTTT.

The chain joins TRBV19 to TRBJ2-3; 7 bases fit TRBD2. The germline CDR1 and CDR2 sequences are LNHDA and SQIVND (reference sequence). V gave up 0 bases and J gave up 2 bases; unmatched junction bases: 11. The CDR3 runs to 18 residues. The CDR3 nucleotides are TGTGCCAGTAGTATAGAAGGGGTCGGCGGGGGTTACACAGATACGCAGTATTTT. Its protein product is CASSIEGVGGGYTDTQYF.

The gene calls are TRBV21-1 and TRBJ2-3; the table calls TRBD1, which could not be checked here. TRBV21-1 is designated a pseudogene. The CDR3 has 16 residues. CDR3: CASSKGQGLRTDTQYF. The CDR3 DNA is TGTGCCAGCAGCAAAGGGCAGGGGCTAAGAACAGATACGCAGTATTTT.

The chain is built from TRBV5-1 and TRBJ2-5, with TRBD1 identical over 8 bases. The CDR3 is 14 residues long. V dropped 5 bases and J dropped 4; count of bases not matched to a gene: 7. The germline V gene encodes CDR1 SGHRS and CDR2 YFSETQ. The CDR3 nucleotides are TGCGCCAGCAGGAGCCCAGGGGGCTCAGAGACCCAGTACTTC. Translation: CASRSPGGSETQYF.

The CDR3 DNA follows: TGTGCCAGCAGTTACGACAGGGGAGGAAAACTGTTTTTT. As protein: CASSYDRGGKLFF. The chain is built from TRBV6-5 and TRBJ1-4; 8 bases map to TRBD1. From germline, CDR1 is MNHEY and CDR2 SVGAGI. V was clipped by 2 bases and J by 10 bases; unmatched bases: 3. This CDR3 region has 13 residues.

The rearrangement links TRBV29-1 to TRBJ2-5; D is unclear. The V gene lost 5 bases and the J gene lost 1 base, with 11 bases spanning the gap. CDR1 SQVTM and CDR2 ANQGSEA come from the germline V gene. The CDR3 runs 13 residues. The CDR3 DNA reads as TGCAGCGTTTTAGGTCATCCCCAAGAGACCCAGTACTTC. Protein product: CSVLGHPQETQYF.

V and J are TRBV5-1 and TRBJ2-1, with no clear D. This CDR3 is 15 amino acids long. The germline V gene has CDR1 SGHRS and CDR2 YFSETQ. Deletions cut 3 bases from V and 8 bases from J, with 18 bases between. The CDR3 coding sequence is TGCGCCAGCAGCTGGTTGGGCCCGAAGATGGATGAGCAGTTCTTC. Amino acid sequence: CASSWLGPKMDEQFF.

This clone was observed a single time. This chain joins TRBV9 and TRBJ2-5; unclear D gene. Germline V CDR1 and CDR2: SGDLS, YYNGEE. The CDR3 has 14 residues. V dropped 0 bases and J dropped 5 bases, with 11 bases sitting between them. The CDR3, as DNA: TGTGCCAGCAGCGTAGGATCTTTGACGGAGACCCAGTACTTC. Translated: CASSVGSLTETQYF.

This clone was seen once. V and J are TRBV4-3 and TRBJ1-5, with unresolved D. Germline V gene data show CDR1 as LGHNA and CDR2 as YSLEER. The V end was cut by 0 bases, the J end by 6 bases, with 6 bases between. The CDR3 is made up of 13 amino acids. CDR3 loop: CASSQDMSQPQHF. CDR3 in DNA: TGCGCCAGCAGCCAAGATATGAGTCAGCCCCAGCATTTT.

The V call is TRBV9, the J call TRBJ1-3, with unresolved D. Germline V gives CDR1 SGDLS, CDR2 YYNGEE. V was shortened by 0 bases and J by 0 bases, with 10 bases between the two germline ends. This CDR3 region has 16 residues. CDR3 amino acids: CASSVGFAYSGNTIYF. In DNA form, the CDR3 reads TGTGCCAGCAGCGTAGGCTTCGCTTACTCTGGAAACACCATATATTTT.

V is TRBV5-8 and J is TRBJ2-6; D possibly corresponds to TRBD2 (6 bases). The V end lost 0 bases, the J end lost 2 bases, and 15 bases lay between the germline ends. CDR1 and CDR2 (germline): SGHTS, YDEGEE. The CDR3 loop spans 18 amino acids. The CDR3: CASSLEFGGSAGANVLTF. In DNA, the CDR3 is TGTGCCAGCAGCTTGGAATTTGGGGGGTCTGCTGGGGCCAACGTCCTGACTTTC.

The V and J genes are TRBV21-1 and TRBJ2-2; the D segment call TRBD1 is taken from the table without a DNA check. TRBV21-1 is given as a pseudogene. The length of the CDR3 is 17 residues. CDR3 in amino acids: CASSTPPQGSRTGELFF. The CDR3, as DNA: TGTGCCAGCAGCACTCCCCCACAGGGTAGTCGAACCGGGGAGCTGTTTTTT.

This clone was counted only a few times. This chain joins TRBV5-4 and TRBJ2-1; no definite D call. CDR3 length: 13 residues. Germline CDR1 and CDR2: SGHNT and YYREEE (reference sequence). V lost 4 bases and J 7 bases, leaving 12 bases between the germline ends. The CDR3 region is CASSLSLANEQFF. The CDR3 region has the DNA TGTGCCAGCAGCCTAAGCTTAGCAAATGAGCAGTTCTTC.